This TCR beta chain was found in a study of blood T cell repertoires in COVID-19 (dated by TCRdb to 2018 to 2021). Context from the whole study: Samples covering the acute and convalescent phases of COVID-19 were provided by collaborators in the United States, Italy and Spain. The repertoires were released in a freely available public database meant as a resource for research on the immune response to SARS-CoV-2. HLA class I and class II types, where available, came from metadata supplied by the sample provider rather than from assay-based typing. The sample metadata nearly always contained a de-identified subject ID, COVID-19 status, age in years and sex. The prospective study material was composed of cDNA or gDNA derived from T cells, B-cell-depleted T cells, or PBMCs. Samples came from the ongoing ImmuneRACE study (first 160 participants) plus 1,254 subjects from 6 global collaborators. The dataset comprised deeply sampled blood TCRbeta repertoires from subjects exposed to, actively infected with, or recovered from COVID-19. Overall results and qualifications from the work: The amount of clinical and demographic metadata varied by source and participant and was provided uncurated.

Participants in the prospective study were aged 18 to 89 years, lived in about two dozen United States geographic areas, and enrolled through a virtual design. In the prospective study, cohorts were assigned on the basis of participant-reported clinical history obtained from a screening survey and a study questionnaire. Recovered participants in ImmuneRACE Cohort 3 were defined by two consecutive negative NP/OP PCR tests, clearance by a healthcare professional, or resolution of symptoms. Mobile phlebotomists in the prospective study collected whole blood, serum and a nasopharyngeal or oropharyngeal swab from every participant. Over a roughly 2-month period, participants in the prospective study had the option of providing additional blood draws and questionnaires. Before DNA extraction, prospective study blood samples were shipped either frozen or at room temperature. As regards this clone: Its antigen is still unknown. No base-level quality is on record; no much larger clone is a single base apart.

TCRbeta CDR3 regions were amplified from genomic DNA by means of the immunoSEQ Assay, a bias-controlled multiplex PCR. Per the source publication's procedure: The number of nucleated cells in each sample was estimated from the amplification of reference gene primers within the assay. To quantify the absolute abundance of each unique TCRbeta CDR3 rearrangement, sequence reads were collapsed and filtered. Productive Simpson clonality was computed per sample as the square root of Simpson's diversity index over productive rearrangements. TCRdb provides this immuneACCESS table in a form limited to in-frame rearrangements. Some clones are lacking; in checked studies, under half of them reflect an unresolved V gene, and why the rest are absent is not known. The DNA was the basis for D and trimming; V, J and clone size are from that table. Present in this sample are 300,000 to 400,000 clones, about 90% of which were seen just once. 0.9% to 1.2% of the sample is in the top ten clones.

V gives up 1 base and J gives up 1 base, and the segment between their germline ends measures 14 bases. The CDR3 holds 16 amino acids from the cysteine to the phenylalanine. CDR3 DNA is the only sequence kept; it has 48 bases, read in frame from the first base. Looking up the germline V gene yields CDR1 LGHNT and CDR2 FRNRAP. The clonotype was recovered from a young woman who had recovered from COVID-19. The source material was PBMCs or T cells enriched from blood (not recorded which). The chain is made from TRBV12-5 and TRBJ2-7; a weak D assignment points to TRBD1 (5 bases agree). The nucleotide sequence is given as TGTGCTAGTGGTTTGGGAAGGATGGACAATTCCTACGAGCAGTACTTC. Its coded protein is CASGLGRMDNSYEQYF. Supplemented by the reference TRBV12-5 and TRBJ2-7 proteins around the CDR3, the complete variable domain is DARVTQTPRHKVTEMGQEVTMRCQPILGHNTVFWYRQTMMQGLELLAYFRNRAPLDDSGMPKDRFSAEMPDATLATLKIQPSEPRDSAVYFCASGLGRMDNSYEQYFGPGTRLTVT.